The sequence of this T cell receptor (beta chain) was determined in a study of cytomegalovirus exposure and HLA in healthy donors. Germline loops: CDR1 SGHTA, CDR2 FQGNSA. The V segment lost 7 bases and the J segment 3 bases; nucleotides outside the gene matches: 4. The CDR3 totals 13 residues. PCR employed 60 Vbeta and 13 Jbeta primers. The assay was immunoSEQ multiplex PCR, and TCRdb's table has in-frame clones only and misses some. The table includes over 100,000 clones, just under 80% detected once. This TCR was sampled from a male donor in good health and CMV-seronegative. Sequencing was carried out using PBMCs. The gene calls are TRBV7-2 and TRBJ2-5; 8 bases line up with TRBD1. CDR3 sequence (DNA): TGTGCCAGCACCGCGGACAGGGAAGAGACCCAGTACTTC. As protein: CASTADREETQYF. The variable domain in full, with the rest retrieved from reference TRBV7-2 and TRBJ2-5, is GAGVSQSPSNKVTEKGKDVELRCDPISGHTALYWYRQSLGQGLEFLIYFQGNSAPDKSGLPSDRFSAERTGGSVSTLTIQRTQQEDSAVYLCASTADREETQYFGPGTRLLVL.